A selection of T cell receptor beta chains follows, all from one sample in a study of T-cell reconstitution after alpha-beta-depleted transplantation in children. TCRdb processed the PCR reads anew with MiXCR; each CDR3 protein has one entry. The table lists about 110,000 distinct CDR3 sequences, 10% of them singletons, with 8% in the top ten. Sequenced here: PBMCs from the stem cell graft donor, sampled from the stem cell graft. These receptors were obtained from a human donor who donated a stem cell graft to a child with acute lymphoblastic leukemia. Both conserved end residues are part of each CDR3. D genes are given only for firm matches. Clone size, where shown, is once, few, many, or a class for clones that have expanded.

j_call: TRBJ2-1
d_call: TRBD2
clone_size: -
v_call: TRBV4-1
cdr3_aa: CASSQGRGGQFF
cdr3_nt: TGCGCCAGCAGCCAAGGTCGGGGGGGCCAGTTCTTC

j_call: TRBJ2-2
d_call: -
clone_size: many
v_call: TRBV3-1
cdr3_aa: CASSQRWSANTGELFF
cdr3_nt: TGTGCCAGCAGCCAACGTTGGTCGGCGAACACCGGGGAGCTGTTTTTT

j_call: TRBJ2-5
d_call: TRBD2
clone_size: many
v_call: TRBV5-1
cdr3_aa: CASTLAGGGETQYF
cdr3_nt: TGCGCCAGCACGCTGGCGGGGGGCGGAGAGACCCAGTACTTC

j_call: TRBJ2-2
d_call: -
clone_size: many
v_call: TRBV11-3
cdr3_aa: CASSLGFGPKGTGELFF
cdr3_nt: TGTGCCAGCAGCTTAGGTTTCGGACCCAAGGGCACCGGGGAGCTGTTTTTT

j_call: TRBJ1-1
d_call: TRBD1
clone_size: many
v_call: TRBV29-1
cdr3_aa: CSVTGAKVNTEAFF
cdr3_nt: TGCAGCGTGACAGGGGCGAAAGTGAACACTGAAGCTTTCTTT

j_call: TRBJ2-1
d_call: TRBD2
clone_size: many
v_call: TRBV12-3/TRBV12-4
cdr3_aa: CASSTQRTSGNNEQFF
cdr3_nt: TGTGCCAGCAGCACCCAACGGACTAGCGGAAACAATGAGCAGTTCTTC

j_call: TRBJ2-5
d_call: -
clone_size: -
v_call: TRBV19
cdr3_aa: CASSPRQPKETQYF
cdr3_nt: TGTGCCAGTAGTCCTAGACAGCCCAAAGAGACCCAGTACTTC

j_call: TRBJ2-3
d_call: -
clone_size: many
v_call: TRBV3-1
cdr3_aa: CASSQVPPSSTDTQYF
cdr3_nt: TGTGCCAGCAGCCAAGTGCCCCCGTCTAGCACAGATACGCAGTATTTT

j_call: TRBJ2-3
d_call: TRBD2
clone_size: many
v_call: TRBV29-1
cdr3_aa: CSVSGGPTDTQYF
cdr3_nt: TGCAGCGTTAGCGGGGGGCCCACAGATACGCAGTATTTT

j_call: TRBJ2-5
d_call: TRBD2
clone_size: many
v_call: TRBV18
cdr3_aa: CASSRLLAGDRETQYF
cdr3_nt: TGTGCCAGCTCACGGCTGTTAGCGGGGGATCGGGAGACCCAGTACTTC

j_call: TRBJ2-7
d_call: -
clone_size: many
v_call: TRBV28
cdr3_aa: CASSLPETGLGYEQYF
cdr3_nt: TGTGCCAGCAGTTTACCGGAGACAGGCTTGGGGTACGAGCAGTACTTC

j_call: TRBJ2-5
d_call: TRBD1
clone_size: -
v_call: TRBV4-2
cdr3_aa: CAISPPRQGPRETQYF
cdr3_nt: TGTGCCATCAGCCCCCCCCGACAGGGTCCACGGGAGACCCAGTACTTC

j_call: TRBJ2-7
d_call: -
clone_size: many
v_call: TRBV5-1
cdr3_aa: CASSLERVYEQYF
cdr3_nt: TGCGCCAGCAGCTTGGAGAGGGTCTACGAGCAGTACTTC

j_call: TRBJ2-4
d_call: -
clone_size: many
v_call: TRBV7-3
cdr3_aa: CASSSQGGIAKNIQYF
cdr3_nt: TGTGCCAGCAGCTCGCAGGGGGGGATAGCCAAAAACATTCAGTACTTC

j_call: TRBJ1-2
d_call: TRBD1
clone_size: many
v_call: TRBV7-2
cdr3_aa: CASSSAGTAYGYTF
cdr3_nt: TGTGCCAGCAGCTCTGCCGGGACAGCCTATGGCTACACCTTC

j_call: TRBJ2-5
d_call: -
clone_size: many
v_call: TRBV11-2
cdr3_aa: CASSFRETQYF
cdr3_nt: TGTGCCAGCAGCTTCCGGGAGACCCAGTACTTC

j_call: TRBJ1-5
d_call: TRBD1
clone_size: many
v_call: TRBV12-5
cdr3_aa: CASGLAGQGPKNQPQHF
cdr3_nt: TGTGCTAGTGGTTTGGCAGGACAGGGGCCGAAAAATCAGCCCCAGCATTTT